This TCR beta chain was documented in a study of identical twins. Study-wide results and limits: Low generation probability was overrepresented in out-of-frame alpha sequences shared by twins. Excess twin sharing in beta out-of-frame sequences was weaker.

Template switching, a step in the protocol, added a universal primer site, and cDNA carried unique molecular identifiers. TCRdb used MiXCR to reprocess the 5' RACE reads, holding one entry per CDR3 protein. This sample has under 800,000 distinct CDR3 sequences, with about 20% found just once. For this clonotype: Its antigen is unknown.

Germline assignment: CDR1 SGDLS and CDR2 YYNGEE. V was pared by 4 bases and J by 3 bases, with 10 bases of the junction left unmatched. This CDR3 spans 16 amino acids. In addition, the sample was reused for a study of T cells expressing NK-cell markers. From that paper: A few donors' CD3+CD56-NKG2C+ cells were dominated by the same clonotypes.

Sequencing was carried out using PBMCs. The receptor comes from a woman younger than 35 in good health. V is TRBV9 and J is TRBJ2-1; 7 bases align to TRBD2. The DNA of the CDR3 is TGTGCCAGCAGCCCAATTCCCGGGGGGAACTACAATGAGCAGTTCTTC. Translation gives CASSPIPGGNYNEQFF.